A selection of T cell receptor beta chains follows, all from one sample in a study of blood T cell repertoires in COVID-19. Clones were read by immunoSEQ multiplex PCR, and TCRdb kept only the in-frame ones, dropping some. The sample lists approximately 130,000 clones, 65% to 90% occurring once. Sequenced sample: peripheral blood. The source of these receptors is a woman in her sixties or seventies with active or convalescent COVID-19. Both conserved end residues are part of each CDR3. The D gene is left open where the match is weak. Rows give clone size only sometimes, using once, few, many, or a class for an expanded clone.

>.|.|TRBJ2-1|TRBV7-2
TGTGCCAGCAGCTTAGGCGGGGCGGCGGGAAATGAGCAGTTCTTC
CASSLGGAAGNEQFF
>few|.|TRBJ2-7|TRBV27
TGTGCCAGCAGTGGGACTCGGGACAGCTCCTACGAGCAGTACTTC
CASSGTRDSSYEQYF
>once|TRBD1|TRBJ2-7|TRBV28
TGTGCCAGCAGGGGACAGGGGAGCGGGCTGCACTACGAGCAGTACTTC
CASRGQGSGLHYEQYF
>.|.|TRBJ2-3|TRBV18
TGTGCCAGCTCACCACCTGCTCGAGGTGGAGATACGCAGTATTTT
CASSPPARGGDTQYF
>.|TRBD2|TRBJ2-3|TRBV11-3
TGTGCCAGCAGCCGGGGGGGCAGCACAGATACGCAGTATTTT
CASSRGGSTDTQYF
>.|.|TRBJ2-5|TRBV6-2/TRBV6-3
TGTGCCAGCAGTCCCCGCGGCGAGACCCAGTACTTC
CASSPRGETQYF
>.|.|TRBJ2-2|TRBV10-3
TGTGCCATCAGTGCAGCAGGGGAGTCCGGGGAGCTGTTTTTT
CAISAAGESGELFF
>.|TRBD2|TRBJ2-1|TRBV29-1
TGCGGGGGGGACACGGGAGGGAATGAGCAGTTCTTC
CGGDTGGNEQFF
>once|.|TRBJ2-1|TRBV5-6
TGTGCCAGCAGCTTATTAAGCCCCACTGAGCAGTTCTTC
CASSLLSPTEQFF
>.|TRBD2|TRBJ2-1|TRBV5-1
TGCGCCAGCAGCTTGGATAGCGGGAGGCACAATGAGCAGTTCTTC
CASSLDSGRHNEQFF
>.|TRBD1|TRBJ1-1|TRBV28
TGTGCCAGCAGTCGAGGACAGGGGGCGATAGTGAAGGTTGAAGCTTTCTTT
CASSRGQGAIVKVEAFF
>.|TRBD1|TRBJ2-1|TRBV28
TGTGCCAGCAGTTTTATCGCCGAGGGACAGGGATACAATGAGCAGTTCTTC
CASSFIAEGQGYNEQFF
>.|.|TRBJ1-2|TRBV18
TGTGCCAGCTCACCACCGGTACAGAACTATGGCTACACCTTC
CASSPPVQNYGYTF
>.|.|TRBJ2-3|TRBV5-1
TGCGCCAGCAGCTGGGGCCCAGATACGCAGTATTTT
CASSWGPDTQYF
>.|.|TRBJ1-4|TRBV7-9
TGTGCCAGCAGCCTGACGACAAATGAAAAACTGTTTTTT
CASSLTTNEKLFF
>.|.|TRBJ1-4|TRBV5-1
TGCGCCAGCAGCTGGACAGCTTCTAATGAAAAACTGTTTTTT
CASSWTASNEKLFF
>.|TRBD1|TRBJ2-5|TRBV5-1
TGCGCCAGCAGCAAGACAGGGGTCCGAGAGACCCAGTACTTC
CASSKTGVRETQYF
>.|TRBD2|TRBJ2-5|TRBV5-1
TGCGCCAGCAGCTTAGGGACTACCCAAGAGACCCAGTACTTC
CASSLGTTQETQYF
>few|.|TRBJ2-6|TRBV5-1
TGCGCCAGCAGCAGGGTGTCAGGGATAAAGGGTTCTGGGGCCAACGTCCTGACTTTC
CASSRVSGIKGSGANVLTF
>.|.|TRBJ1-1|TRBV27
TGTGCCAGCAGCCCTTTACAGGGATACTCTGAAGCTTTCTTT
CASSPLQGYSEAFF
>.|TRBD1|TRBJ1-1|TRBV19
TGTGCCAGTAGTATCCTGGGACAGGGAAACACTGAAGCTTTCTTT
CASSILGQGNTEAFF
>.|.|TRBJ2-3|TRBV2
TGTGCCAGCAGTGTAGGGGTGGCAGATACGCAGTATTTT
CASSVGVADTQYF
>once|.|TRBJ2-3|TRBV19
TGTGCCAGTAATCCCCAGTGGACAGCACATACGCAGTATTTT
CASNPQWTAHTQYF
>.|TRBD1|TRBJ2-1|TRBV20-1
TGCAGTGCTAGCACAGGGGCCTTACGGTTCTTC
CSASTGALRFF